The 21 T cell receptor beta chains presented below share a single source sample, sequenced in a study of T cell repertoires in cytomegalovirus infection. TCRdb reanalysed the reads using MiXCR and keeps one entry per CDR3 protein. Here the sample spans around 270,000 distinct CDR3 sequences, approximately 10% being singletons. Sequenced: PBMCs. The receptors were gathered from a human donor in good health (CMV status not recorded). Some clones in this sample may be carry-over from other donors' samples.

With respect to this clonotype: A much larger clone differs by one base, so this may be a read error. V is TRBV4-1 and J is TRBJ2-1; tentative D call: TRBD1 (6 bases). The CDR3 covers 15 residues. Germline CDR1 and CDR2: MGHRA and YSYEKL. Trimming removed 1 base from V and 6 bases from J, with 13 bases in between. CDR3 in amino acids: CASSQARGFGNEQFF. CDR3 nucleotide sequence: TGCGCCAGCAGCCAAGCCAGGGGATTCGGCAATGAGCAGTTCTTC.

This clonotype has just a few counts. The genes are TRBV30 and TRBJ2-7; perhaps TRBD1 as D (6 bases). The CDR3 covers 14 residues. Trimming removed 2 bases at V and 3 bases at J, with 14 bases between. Germline V lookup: CDR1 GTSNPN, CDR2 SVGIG (reference sequence). Here the CDR3 reads CAWSPPGTRYEQYF. The CDR3 bases are TGTGCCTGGAGTCCCCCCGGGACACGCTACGAGCAGTACTTC.

V is TRBV5-1 and J is TRBJ2-3, with D perhaps matching TRBD1 or TRBD2 (5 bases each). Germline V gene lookup returns CDR1 SGHRS and CDR2 YFSETQ. The CDR3 runs 14 residues. The ends were cut back, 2 bases at V and 5 bases at J, with 12 bases in the middle. CDR3: CASSFSGAEDTQYF. The CDR3 DNA follows: TGCGCCAGCAGCTTCTCCGGGGCGGAAGATACGCAGTATTTT.

In its sample, this clonotype was seen many times. The V and J genes are TRBV7-2 and TRBJ2-1, with a tentative D call TRBD2 (5 bases). Between the trimmed V and J ends, which lost 6 bases and 6 bases, there was a span of 15 bases. This CDR3 is 14 amino acids long. Germline CDR1 reads SGHTA; CDR2 reads FQGNSA. In nucleotides, the CDR3 is TGTGCCAGCAGAACCGGGATCCTCGTCAATGAGCAGTTCTTC. Translating it yields CASRTGILVNEQFF.

The chain combines TRBV6-1 with TRBJ1-1; D is unclear. The CDR3 length is 15 residues. CDR1 MNHNS and CDR2 SASEGT come from the germline V gene. The germline V and J ends were trimmed by 5 bases and 1 base, with 14 bases remaining between them. In DNA form, the CDR3 reads TGTGCCAGCAGTTACGAAAGTTTAGGGAACACTGAAGCTTTCTTT. Protein: CASSYESLGNTEAFF.

There are a few counts of this clonotype. The CDR3 reads CAWSVPGSTDTQYF. The CDR3, as DNA: TGTGCCTGGAGTGTACCCGGTAGCACAGATACGCAGTATTTT. The rearrangement links TRBV30 to TRBJ2-3; no firm D call. This CDR3 comprises 14 residues. Between the trimmed V and J ends, which lost 0 bases and 0 bases, there was a span of 7 bases. Germline V gene sequence: CDR1 GTSNPN, CDR2 SVGIG (reference sequence).

This clonotype was seen ten or more times. In DNA, the CDR3 is TGTGCCAGCAGCTCACAGACTAGCGGGGGGGCGTGGGAGCAGTTCTTC. Its protein is CASSSQTSGGAWEQFF. This chain connects TRBV7-2 to TRBJ2-1, with 14 bases that match TRBD2. Germline assignment: CDR1 SGHTA and CDR2 FQGNSA. V was pared by 4 bases and J by 10 bases, with 9 bases of the junction left unmatched. The CDR3 spans 16 residues. Variable domain in full (rest from reference TRBV7-2 and TRBJ2-1): GAGVSQSPSNKVTEKGKDVELRCDPISGHTALYWYRQSLGQGLEFLIYFQGNSAPDKSGLPSDRFSAERTGGSVSTLTIQRTQQEDSAVYLCASSSQTSGGAWEQFFGPGTRLTVL.

This clonotype has a count of ten or more. The J gene is TRBJ1-4, the V gene TRBV7-2; 8 bases map to TRBD1. After removal of 1 base from V and 0 bases from J, the junction contained 13 bases not matched to a gene. Germline V gene lookup returns CDR1 SGHTA and CDR2 FQGNSA. CDR3 length equals 20 residues. DNA for the CDR3: TGTGCCAGCAGCTTAGATCGGACAGGGCTCCCCCCACCAACTAATGAAAAACTGTTTTTT. Translation: CASSLDRTGLPPPTNEKLFF. Drawing the rest from reference TRBV7-2 and TRBJ1-4, the complete variable domain is GAGVSQSPSNKVTEKGKDVELRCDPISGHTALYWYRQSLGQGLEFLIYFQGNSAPDKSGLPSDRFSAERTGGSVSTLTIQRTQQEDSAVYLCASSLDRTGLPPPTNEKLFFGSGTQLSVL.

The table lists this clonotype with a few counts. CDR3 protein: CASSIIQGDYGYTF. CDR3 DNA sequence: TGTGCCAGTAGTATTATACAGGGCGACTATGGCTACACCTTC. The rearrangement links TRBV19 to TRBJ1-2; tentatively, D is TRBD1 (6 bases). Trimming pared 3 bases from V and 3 bases from J, leaving 11 bases between. Germline V gives CDR1 LNHDA, CDR2 SQIVND (reference sequence). The CDR3 length is 14 residues.

The sample holds many counts of this clonotype. This chain uses TRBV7-2 with TRBJ2-1; no definite D call. Trimming left V 5 bases short and J 5 bases short, with 10 bases between. The CDR3 is 13 residues long. Germline assignment: CDR1 SGHTA and CDR2 FQGNSA. The DNA for the CDR3 is TGTGCCAGCAGCCCTAGTATTGACAATGAGCAGTTCTTC. Its protein product is CASSPSIDNEQFF.

The chain has TRBV20-1 and TRBJ1-2, with TRBD1 as a possible D gene (5 bases). V gave up 0 bases and J gave up 4 bases, with 15 bases separating them. Germline loops: CDR1 DFQATT, CDR2 SNEGSKA (reference sequence). The CDR3 covers 15 residues. CDR3 nucleotide sequence: TGCAGTGCTAGAGATGGGGGAGGTGCTAGCTATGGCTACACCTTC. Protein: CSARDGGGASYGYTF.

There are many counts of this clonotype. The chain links TRBV7-2 to TRBJ1-3; no reliable D call. Germline V gene data show CDR1 as SGHTA and CDR2 as FQGNSA. There are 18 residues in the CDR3. V gave up 1 base and J gave up 0 bases, with 16 bases separating them. This CDR3 is CASSLGDTWAVSGNTIYF. The DNA for the CDR3 is TGTGCCAGCAGCTTAGGCGACACTTGGGCGGTCTCTGGAAACACCATATATTTT.

V usage is TRBV18 and J usage is TRBJ1-3; D is undetermined. Looked up from germline, CDR1 is KGHSH and CDR2 is LQKENI. The ends were cut back, 3 bases at V and 0 bases at J, with 12 bases in the middle. This CDR3 contains 16 residues. CDR3: CASSPRAPTSGNTIYF. In DNA form, the CDR3 reads TGTGCCAGCTCACCCCGTGCACCAACCTCTGGAAACACCATATATTTT.

Only a few counts were recorded for this clonotype. This chain uses TRBV5-6 with TRBJ1-4, with 9 bases identical to TRBD1. V dropped 1 base and J dropped 7; count of bases not matched to a gene: 8. The CDR3 covers 16 residues. CDR1 is SGHDT and CDR2 is YYEEEE in the germline V gene. The CDR3 bases are TGTGCCAGCAGCTTGCTGGGGACAGGGACCAGTGAAAAACTGTTTTTT. Its protein product is CASSLLGTGTSEKLFF.

There are many counts of this clonotype. The rearrangement uses TRBV5-4 and TRBJ2-5; D unresolved. CDR3 size: 17 residues. Germline V gene data show CDR1 as SGHNT and CDR2 as YYREEE (reference sequence). Trimming left V 4 bases short and J 4 bases short, with 23 bases between. The CDR3 DNA follows: TGTGCCAGCAGCCCCACTCTTCTGGACCTTCCAAGAGAGACCCAGTACTTC. It translates to CASSPTLLDLPRETQYF.

This clonotype was counted many times. The J gene is TRBJ2-5, the V gene TRBV7-2, with D possibly being TRBD1 (5 bases). V was trimmed by 5 bases and J by 4 bases, leaving 14 bases between them. The germline gives CDR1 SGHTA, CDR2 FQGNSA. The CDR3 spans 14 residues. CDR3 protein: CASSEGQGGETQYF. CDR3 sequence (DNA): TGTGCCAGCAGCGAAGGGCAGGGTGGAGAGACCCAGTACTTC. The entire variable domain, with the rest obtained from reference TRBV7-2 and TRBJ2-5, is as follows: GAGVSQSPSNKVTEKGKDVELRCDPISGHTALYWYRQSLGQGLEFLIYFQGNSAPDKSGLPSDRFSAERTGGSVSTLTIQRTQQEDSAVYLCASSEGQGGETQYFGPGTRLLVL.

This clonotype came up many times. The chain recombines TRBV7-2 with TRBJ1-1; D might be TRBD1 (5 bases). Germline V lookup: CDR1 SGHTA, CDR2 FQGNSA. V dropped 7 bases and J dropped 5 bases, with 17 bases sitting between them. CDR3 size: 14 residues. This CDR3 is CASTPGTYGTEAFF. CDR3 DNA sequence: TGTGCCAGCACCCCCGGGACCTATGGGACTGAAGCTTTCTTT.

This clonotype has ten or more counts. The V and J genes are TRBV28 and TRBJ2-5, with D maybe TRBD1 (6 bases). CDR1 MDHEN and CDR2 SYDVKM come from the germline V gene. The ends were cut back, 10 bases at V and 1 base at J, with 13 bases in the middle. The CDR3 runs to 13 residues. CDR3 protein: CATTDSFQETQYF. CDR3 nucleotides: TGTGCCACTACGGACAGCTTCCAAGAGACCCAGTACTTC.

This clonotype was found many times. The genes are TRBV7-6 and TRBJ1-1; 7 bases are a match to TRBD1. There are 13 residues in the CDR3. The V and J ends lost 4 bases and 3 bases, in that order; junction bases with no gene match: 2. Germline CDR1 SGHVS, CDR2 FNYEAQ. The CDR3 DNA is TGTGCCAGCAGCTACGACAGGGACACTGAAGCTTTCTTT. Its translation is CASSYDRDTEAFF.

This clonotype was detected ten times or more. V gene TRBV12-5 combines with J gene TRBJ2-5, with unresolved D. Germline V lookup: CDR1 LGHNT, CDR2 FRNRAP. This CDR3 contains 13 residues. Trimming cost V 6 bases and J 2 bases, with 10 bases left between them. CDR3 bases: TGTGCTAGTGGGAACGGGTCTCAAGAGACCCAGTACTTC. Translated, it gives CASGNGSQETQYF.

At least ten counts were recorded for this clonotype. The V gene is TRBV6-2 or TRBV6-3, the J gene TRBJ2-3; 15 bases fit TRBD2. This CDR3 is built from 18 residues. V lost 6 bases to trimming and J lost 2 bases; unmatched junction nucleotides: 9. CDR1 MNHEY and CDR2 SVGEGT come from the germline V gene. CDR3 amino acids: CASSTPGLAGGTTDTQYF. CDR3 bases: TGTGCCAGCAGCACCCCCGGACTAGCGGGGGGGACCACAGATACGCAGTATTTT.